This TCR beta chain was observed in a study of cytomegalovirus exposure and HLA in healthy donors. Study outcomes and limitations: The investigators catalogued 150 to 200 TCR beta chains as cytomegalovirus-associated. Rarity marked most TCR sequences, yet some public TCRs occurred in many donors.

The donors were members of the validation cohort comprising over a hundred subjects, separate from the roughly 670-subject first cohort. The CDR3 has 12 amino acids. Deletions cut 5 bases from V and 5 bases from J, with 9 bases between. CDR1 SQVTM and CDR2 ANQGSEA come from the germline V gene. In the case of this clone: Its matching antigen is unknown.

Assay: immunoSEQ multiplex PCR; the TCRdb copy retains only in-frame clones and omits some. This repertoire shows more than 200,000 clones, roughly 87% found once; its top ten account for about 12%. The sample was PBMCs. The receptor was derived from a man aged 18 to 30 in good health and CMV-seropositive. This chain connects TRBV29-1 to TRBJ2-2, with a possible D match to TRBD2 (5 bases). The CDR3 nucleotides are TGCAGCGTTTTTGGGAGTACCGGGGAGCTGTTTTTT. It codes for CSVFGSTGELFF.